The clone carrying this TCR beta chain was found many times. Its target is unknown. The data stem from a study of T cells in Graves' hyperthyroidism and ophthalmopathy. Study as a whole: Peripheral blood was acquired at first diagnosis, ahead of any therapy whatsoever.

V gave up 3 bases and J gave up 2 bases; unmatched junction bases: 2. Germline CDR1 reads GTSNPN; CDR2 reads SVGIG (reference sequence). The CDR3 has 14 residues. The study's findings and limits: The model forecast ophthalmopathy, anticipating it by a median around 6.5 months before onset.

The CDR3 regions of TCR beta were amplified from RNA transcripts. First-round RT-PCR targeting the TCR CDR3 was performed with the HTBI primer set. One entry per CDR3 protein, called by TCRdb with MiXCR from the multiplex PCR reads. The data hold 700,000 or so distinct CDR3 sequences, with about 14% observed a single time. Material for sequencing was blood. The rearrangement links TRBV30 to TRBJ2-3; 10 bases align to TRBD1. This TCR was recovered from a woman aged 45-59 years with Graves' ophthalmopathy. The CDR3, as DNA: TGTGCCTGGAGGGACAGGGGGAACACAGATACGCAGTATTTT. As protein: CAWRDRGNTDTQYF.